This TCR beta chain was sequenced for a study of T-cell memory formation after mild COVID-19. General observations from the study: Unconfirmed was the SARS-CoV-2 specificity of second-wave clones that peaked on day 37. Clones that contracted from day 15 to 85 were balanced CD4/CD8, while later expanders leaned CD4+. Most CD4+ clones that shrank were in CM and EM, while CD8+ ones turned up in EMRA.

With respect to this clonotype: Antigen specificity is unknown.

The CDR3 has 13 residues. Germline V gene sequence: CDR1 DFQATT, CDR2 SNEGSKA (reference sequence). V gave up 2 bases and J gave up 6 bases; unmatched junction bases: 4. 5'RACE primed at constant segments yielded TCR alpha and TCR beta cDNA libraries bearing sample barcodes and UMIs. TCRdb re-called the 5' RACE reads with MiXCR, one entry per CDR3 protein. The repertoire holds about 190,000 distinct CDR3 sequences, with around 20% as singletons. This chain links TRBV20-1 with TRBJ2-7; 10 bases agree with TRBD1. This TCR came from an adult woman who had mild COVID-19 (a few samples of this study predate the infection). Cell type and time point are not known. Input material: PBMCs or a T cell subset sorted from them (not recorded which). CDR3 sequence (DNA): TGCAGTGCTAGACGGGACAGGGGTATCGAGCAGTACTTC. It translates to CSARRDRGIEQYF.